This TCR beta chain was sequenced during a study of cytomegalovirus exposure and HLA in healthy donors. Study findings and constraints: The CMV antigen specificity of a few CMV-associated chains was confirmed through in vitro analysis. A later analysis reported that several of the most significant clusters appeared to be linked to common viral pathogens, among them Epstein-Barr virus.

Researchers ran the PCR with 60 Vbeta and 13 Jbeta primers. Profiling relied on immunoSEQ multiplex PCR, and the TCRdb table lists in-frame clones only, not all of them. The sample lists about 130,000 clones; about 78% were seen once. V was pared by 5 bases and J by 6 bases, with 3 bases of the junction left unmatched. This CDR3 spans 12 amino acids. Germline loops: CDR1 ENHRY, CDR2 SYGVKD. To note about this clone: Its specificity is unknown.

This clonotype was sampled from a female donor in good health and CMV-seronegative. Sequencing used PBMCs. V usage is TRBV10-3 and J usage is TRBJ1-1; the match to TRBD1 covers 7 bases. The CDR3 loop is CAISPDRAEAFF. DNA of the CDR3: TGTGCCATCAGTCCCGACAGGGCTGAAGCTTTCTTT.